The source of this T cell receptor (beta chain) is a study of beta chain features in type 1 diabetes. Study-wide findings and caveats: Shorter TCRB CDR3s, moderately but significantly so, were found in Type 1 diabetes patients in all four CD4+ subsets.

Expressed TCRB transcripts were sequenced after all isolated RNA was converted to cDNA. Clones were read by immunoSEQ multiplex PCR, and TCRdb kept only the in-frame ones, dropping some. The sample consists of about 350,000 clones, around 19% of them appearing once. V was pared by 1 base and J by 3 bases, with 7 bases between. Germline-derived CDR1 and CDR2 are SGHRS and YFSETQ. This CDR3 contains 13 residues. The table lists this clone with a few counts. Its antigen is not identified. Specimen: naive CD4+ T cells from blood. V usage is TRBV5-1 and J usage is TRBJ1-2; D is unclear. The source of this sequence is a woman under 30 in good health. CDR3 DNA sequence: TGCGCCAGCAGCTTGACTAAAGACTATGGCTACACCTTC. Translating gives CASSLTKDYGYTF.